The 6 T cell receptor beta chains presented below share a single source sample, sequenced in a study of CD8 T cells in Susac syndrome. RNA, at about 0.5 to 1 ug, was reverse transcribed with random hexamers. One entry per CDR3 protein results from TCRdb running MiXCR on the immunoSEQ multiplex PCR reads. The table lists 180,000 or so distinct CDR3 sequences, 90% to 95% of them singletons. Sequencing input: CD4+ T cells from PBMCs. The receptors shown here come from a human donor with multiple sclerosis.

The chain is built from TRBV9 and TRBJ2-6; weak D call: TRBD1 (5 bases). The CDR3 sequence is 15 residues long. V was cut by 4 bases and J by 2 bases, with 10 bases left in between. Germline V lookup: CDR1 SGDLS, CDR2 YYNGEE. The CDR3 sequence: CASSPQGTGANVLTF. CDR3 DNA: TGTGCCAGCAGCCCCCAGGGCACTGGGGCCAACGTCCTGACTTTC. Drawing the rest from reference TRBV9 and TRBJ2-6, the complete variable domain is DSGVTQTPKHLITATGQRVTLRCSPRSGDLSVYWYQQSLDQGLQFLIQYYNGEERAKGNILERFSAQQFPDLHSELNLSSLELGDSALYFCASSPQGTGANVLTFGAGSRLTVL.

This clonotype was observed a handful of times. The rearrangement links TRBV19 to TRBJ2-3, with a possible D match to TRBD1 (5 bases). CDR1 is LNHDA and CDR2 is SQIVND in the germline V gene (reference sequence). The CDR3 has 15 residues. V was shortened by 0 bases and J by 1 base, with 8 bases between the two germline ends. In DNA, the CDR3 is TGTGCCAGTAGTATAGAGGGCAGGGGCACAGATACGCAGTATTTT. Its translation: CASSIEGRGTDTQYF.

V and J are TRBV7-9 and TRBJ1-1; D unresolved. The CDR3 sequence is 11 residues long. The V end was cut by 10 bases, the J end by 1 base, with 7 bases between. Germline assignment: CDR1 SEHNR and CDR2 FQNEAQ (reference sequence). This chain's CDR3 is CAIKTNTEAFF. The CDR3 nucleotides are TGTGCCATTAAGACGAACACTGAAGCTTTCTTT.

V is TRBV5-1 and J is TRBJ2-3, with 9 bases identical to TRBD2. Germline trimming cut 0 bases from V and 1 base from J; bases unmatched to any gene: 6. Germline CDR1 is SGHRS and CDR2 is YFSETQ. This CDR3 region has 17 residues. The CDR3 here is CASSLETVAGGTDTQYF. CDR3 nucleotide sequence: TGCGCCAGCAGCTTGGAAACGGTAGCGGGGGGCACAGATACGCAGTATTTT. Full variable domain (remainder filled in from reference TRBV5-1 and TRBJ2-3): KAGVTQTPRYLIKTRGQQVTLSCSPISGHRSVSWYQQTPGQGLQFLFEYFSETQRNKGNFPGRFSGRQFSNSRSEMNVSTLELGDSALYLCASSLETVAGGTDTQYFGPGTRLTVL.

The chain combines TRBV20-1 with TRBJ1-5; possible D gene TRBD1, 5 bases. This CDR3 has 14 residues. The germline V gene has CDR1 DFQATT and CDR2 SNEGSKA (reference sequence). The germline V and J ends were trimmed by 0 bases and 4 bases, with 10 bases remaining between them. CDR3: CSARDRGGNQPQHF. The CDR3 coding sequence is TGCAGTGCTAGAGATCGCGGGGGGAATCAGCCCCAGCATTTT.

V and J are TRBV12-3 or TRBV12-4 and TRBJ2-1, with 7 bases fitting TRBD2. This CDR3 contains 16 residues. Trimming removed 2 bases from V and 7 bases from J; junction bases left unmatched: 11. The CDR3 reads CASSLILWGGGNEQFF. The CDR3 region has the DNA TGTGCCAGCAGTTTAATTCTATGGGGGGGTGGGAATGAGCAGTTCTTC.